A single sample gave rise to the 22 T cell receptor beta chains below, sequenced in a study of cytotoxic CD8 clonotypes in ibrutinib-treated CLL. TCRdb's table, derived via immunoSEQ multiplex PCR, lists solely in-frame clones and lacks some. The repertoire includes about 14,000 clones, about two thirds of them detected once, and about 5% sits in the top ten. The material was PBMCs, obtained before ibrutinib treatment. Receptor source: a human donor with chronic lymphocytic leukemia.

This clone appeared once. V is TRBV9 and J is TRBJ2-7; 8 nucleotides line up with TRBD1. Trimming removed 4 bases from V and 3 bases from J; junction bases left unmatched: 9. The CDR3 spans 15 residues. The germline CDR1 and CDR2 sequences are SGDLS and YYNGEE. In DNA, the CDR3 is TGTGCCAGCAGCCCAGCCGACGACAGGGGCTACGAGCAGTACTTC. This encodes CASSPADDRGYEQYF.

This clone was recorded a few times. The V call is TRBV25-1, the J call TRBJ2-7; D gene unclear. The V end was cut by 11 bases, the J end by 6 bases, with 11 bases between. Per germline, CDR1 MGHDK and CDR2 SYGVNS. The CDR3 totals 10 residues. The CDR3 protein is CAGFVGEQYF. CDR3 sequence (DNA): TGTGCCGGCTTTGTCGGCGAGCAGTACTTC.

The rearrangement uses TRBV28 and TRBJ1-1; 7 bases agree with TRBD1. This CDR3 is built from 14 residues. Trimming cost V 6 bases and J 1 base; bases outside gene matches: 5. CDR1 is MDHEN, CDR2 SYDVKM, per germline. CDR3 bases: TGTGCCAGCAGGATGGGACAGAGGAACACTGAAGCTTTCTTT. Amino acid sequence: CASRMGQRNTEAFF.

The gene calls are TRBV20-1 and TRBJ2-7; 8 bases align to TRBD1. The junction had 3 bases not matched to a gene; V was cut back by 5 bases and J by 6 bases. The CDR3 runs to 11 residues. The V gene's germline CDR1 is DFQATT and CDR2 SNEGSKA (reference sequence). This chain's CDR3 is CSAPDRVEQYF. CDR3 sequence (DNA): TGCAGTGCTCCGGACAGGGTCGAGCAGTACTTC.

The J gene is TRBJ2-3, the V gene TRBV5-1; D is tentatively TRBD1 or TRBD2 (5 bases each). Trimming stripped 7 bases from V and 5 bases from J, with 8 bases between. From germline, CDR1 is SGHRS and CDR2 YFSETQ. The CDR3 is made up of 11 amino acids. The CDR3 DNA reads as TGCGCCAGCCGAGGGGTAGATACGCAGTATTTT. Its translation is CASRGVDTQYF.

This sequence joins TRBV7-3 and TRBJ1-2; 7 positions match TRBD1. The germline V gene encodes CDR1 SGHTA and CDR2 FQGTGA. The J segment lost 7 bases and the V segment lost 11 bases, leaving 13 bases of the junction unmatched. The CDR3 is 13 amino acids. CDR3 region: CAGVGQGVFGYTF. The CDR3 DNA reads TGTGCCGGGGTCGGGCAGGGGGTCTTTGGCTACACCTTC. The variable domain in full, with the rest retrieved from reference TRBV7-3 and TRBJ1-2, is GAGVSQTPSNKVTEKGKYVELRCDPISGHTALYWYRQSLGQGPEFLIYFQGTGAADDSGLPNDRFFAVRPEGSVSTLKIQRTERGDSAVYLCAGVGQGVFGYTFGSGTRLTVV.

This clone was picked up one time. The V gene is TRBV14, the J gene TRBJ1-2, with TRBD1 matching 10 bases. The J segment lost 4 bases and the V segment lost 4 bases, leaving 3 bases of the junction unmatched. The CDR3 consists of 14 residues. The germline gives CDR1 SGHDN, CDR2 FVKESK. This CDR3 reads CASSRGQGTYGYTF. The CDR3 nucleotides are TGTGCCAGCAGCCGGGGACAGGGGACCTATGGCTACACCTTC.

This clone was seen a few times. This chain joins TRBV6-6 and TRBJ2-7, with no clear D. V was pared by 2 bases and J by 4 bases, with 9 bases between. The germline CDR1 and CDR2 sequences are MNHNY and SVGAGI (reference sequence). This CDR3 is built from 13 residues. The CDR3 is CASSYRDRYEQYF. The DNA of the CDR3 is TGTGCCAGCAGTTACCGCGACCGTTACGAGCAGTACTTC.

This clone has a single count. V usage is TRBV5-1 and J usage is TRBJ1-2; D possibly corresponds to TRBD1 (5 bases). This CDR3 spans 12 amino acids. V lost 7 bases to trimming and J lost 2 bases, with 9 bases between them. Per germline, CDR1 SGHRS and CDR2 YFSETQ. The CDR3 region has the DNA TGCGCCAGCGGGGGTTCCAACTATGGCTACACCTTC. This translates into CASGGSNYGYTF.

This chain uses TRBV6-4 with TRBJ2-3; D unresolved. Per germline, CDR1 MRHNA and CDR2 SNTAGT. The CDR3 runs 13 residues. Trimming shortened V by 3 bases and J by 3 bases, and 7 bases separated the two germline ends. The CDR3 bases are TGTGCCAGCAGTGAATCCGAGACAGATACGCAGTATTTT. Its translation: CASSESETDTQYF.

This clone was observed a single time. The chain carries TRBV2 and TRBJ2-5; D remains unclear. Germline CDR1 reads SNHLY; CDR2 reads FYNNEI. Trimming took 4 bases from V and 5 from J, leaving 11 bases between them. The CDR3 sequence is 13 residues long. CDR3 in DNA: TGTGCCAGCAGTGGGGGAACCGGGGAGACCCAGTACTTC. It specifies CASSGGTGETQYF.

The J gene is TRBJ1-2, the V gene TRBV19, with 8 positions matching TRBD1. This CDR3 has 13 residues. Germline CDR1 and CDR2: LNHDA and SQIVND (reference sequence). Trimming removed 7 bases from V and 7 bases from J; junction bases left unmatched: 8. The CDR3 DNA is TGTGCCAGTAAGGCAGGGGGCCGGGGTGGCTACACCTTC. Residues: CASKAGGRGGYTF.

The chain carries TRBV19 and TRBJ1-1, with no clear D. The CDR3 runs to 13 residues. Germline CDR1 reads LNHDA; CDR2 reads SQIVND (reference sequence). The germline V and J ends were trimmed by 1 base and 6 bases, with 9 bases remaining between them. CDR3 amino acids: CASSIGIPAEAFF. CDR3 sequence (DNA): TGTGCCAGTAGTATAGGAATCCCCGCTGAAGCTTTCTTT. The variable domain in full, completed from reference TRBV19 and TRBJ1-1, reads DGGITQSPKYLFRKEGQNVTLSCEQNLNHDAMYWYRQDPGQGLRLIYYSQIVNDFQKGDIAEGYSVSREKKESFPLTVTSAQKNPTAFYLCASSIGIPAEAFFGQGTRLTVV.

In this sample, this clone turned up a few times. The chain is built from TRBV5-6 and TRBJ1-2; D remains unclear. This CDR3 spans 13 amino acids. Trimming shortened V by 4 bases and J by 2 bases, and 9 bases separated the two germline ends. CDR1 and CDR2 (germline): SGHDT, YYEEEE. CDR3 residues: CASSLARNYGYTF. For the CDR3, the DNA is TGTGCCAGCAGCCTGGCCAGGAACTATGGCTACACCTTC.

This CDR3 is CASSLRVAEGDEQFF. CDR3 nucleotides: TGTGCCAGCAGCTTGAGGGTAGCGGAGGGCGATGAGCAGTTCTTC. This sequence joins TRBV5-8 and TRBJ2-1, with D perhaps TRBD2 (6 bases). This CDR3 is built from 15 residues. Germline V gene sequence: CDR1 SGHTS, CDR2 YDEGEE. The V end was cut by 1 base, the J end by 8 bases, with 16 bases between.

The rearrangement joins TRBV6-4 to TRBJ2-6; the D is unclear. Trimming pared 4 bases from V and 1 base from J, leaving 11 bases between. This CDR3 is built from 16 residues. Looked up from germline, CDR1 is MRHNA and CDR2 is SNTAGT. The CDR3 DNA reads as TGTGCCAGCAGTGCCACTCACGGGTCTGGGGCCAACGTCCTGACTTTC. This encodes CASSATHGSGANVLTF.

The chain employs TRBV9 and TRBJ2-5; D is unresolved. Trimming removed 3 bases from V and 5 bases from J, with 17 bases in between. CDR3 length: 15 residues. Germline-derived CDR1 and CDR2 are SGDLS and YYNGEE. DNA for the CDR3: TGTGCCAGCAGCGAATCGGTGGGCGTGGGGGAGACCCAGTACTTC. Translation gives CASSESVGVGETQYF.

This chain joins TRBV11-2 and TRBJ2-1; D assignment may be TRBD1 or TRBD2 (5 bases each). V lost 5 bases, J lost 2 bases, and 13 bases lay in between. CDR1 SGHAT and CDR2 FQNNGV come from the germline V gene. This CDR3 comprises 15 residues. The CDR3 spells CASSPSGRAYNEQFF. CDR3 bases: TGTGCCAGCAGCCCCTCGGGACGTGCCTACAATGAGCAGTTCTTC.

The chain links TRBV6-5 to TRBJ1-1; no firm D call. Germline V lookup: CDR1 MNHEY, CDR2 SVGAGI. Deletions cut 2 bases from V and 0 bases from J, with 13 bases between. CDR3 length equals 16 residues. Written as DNA, the CDR3 is TGTGCCAGCAGTTACCGGTCAGCGCCTGTGAACACTGAAGCTTTCTTT. Translating it yields CASSYRSAPVNTEAFF.

CDR3 amino acids: CAWSAGNYGYTF. The CDR3 DNA sequence: TGTGCCTGGAGTGCAGGGAACTATGGCTACACCTTC. The rearrangement joins TRBV30 to TRBJ1-2; TRBD1 might be the D (5 bases). CDR3 length equals 12 residues. Germline CDR1 is GTSNPN and CDR2 is SVGIG (reference sequence). With 1 base removed from V and 2 bases from J, the gap between germline ends came to 5 bases.

This clone was observed a handful of times. The V gene is TRBV9, the J gene TRBJ1-1, with 9 bases that match TRBD1. The germline CDR1 and CDR2 sequences are SGDLS and YYNGEE. The CDR3 spans 15 residues. The J segment lost 4 bases and the V segment lost 4 bases, leaving 8 bases of the junction unmatched. The CDR3 reads CASSPWGTGFTEAFF. The CDR3 region has the DNA TGTGCCAGCAGCCCCTGGGGGACAGGGTTCACTGAAGCTTTCTTT. The full variable domain, with the rest looked up from reference TRBV9 and TRBJ1-1, is DSGVTQTPKHLITATGQRVTLRCSPRSGDLSVYWYQQSLDQGLQFLIQYYNGEERAKGNILERFSAQQFPDLHSELNLSSLELGDSALYFCASSPWGTGFTEAFFGQGTRLTVV.

This sequence joins TRBV10-3 and TRBJ2-5, with a weak D call TRBD2 (7 bases). The germline V and J ends were trimmed by 6 bases and 5 bases, with 13 bases remaining between them. CDR3 length: 13 amino acids. The germline V gene encodes CDR1 ENHRY and CDR2 SYGVKD. DNA of the CDR3: TGTGCCATCAGAAGGGAGGGGGTGGAGACCCAGTACTTC. Translation gives CAIRREGVETQYF.